This TCR beta chain derives from a study of shared clonotypes between healthy human individuals. Findings of the study overall: Large depth notwithstanding, sorted-subset sequencing proved incomplete by rarefaction.

Data came from immunoSEQ multiplex PCR; TCRdb stores just in-frame clones and leaves some out. The sample has around 2,000,000 clones; 85% to 95% are singletons. Worth noting for this clone: Its antigen is not known.

V was cut by 2 bases and J by 2 bases, with 21 bases left in between. The CDR3 is 18 residues long. The V gene's germline CDR1 is GTSNPN and CDR2 SVGIG (reference sequence). The sequence derives from a man aged 18-30 years in good health. Sequenced: naive CD4+ T cells sorted from blood. The subset was: CD45RA+ positively selected. V and J are TRBV30 and TRBJ2-2; a weak D match, TRBD1 (6 bases). The CDR3, as DNA: TGTGCCTGGAGTACCCGGTGGCAGGGGAGCGTCAACACCGGGGAGCTGTTTTTT. Protein: CAWSTRWQGSVNTGELFF.